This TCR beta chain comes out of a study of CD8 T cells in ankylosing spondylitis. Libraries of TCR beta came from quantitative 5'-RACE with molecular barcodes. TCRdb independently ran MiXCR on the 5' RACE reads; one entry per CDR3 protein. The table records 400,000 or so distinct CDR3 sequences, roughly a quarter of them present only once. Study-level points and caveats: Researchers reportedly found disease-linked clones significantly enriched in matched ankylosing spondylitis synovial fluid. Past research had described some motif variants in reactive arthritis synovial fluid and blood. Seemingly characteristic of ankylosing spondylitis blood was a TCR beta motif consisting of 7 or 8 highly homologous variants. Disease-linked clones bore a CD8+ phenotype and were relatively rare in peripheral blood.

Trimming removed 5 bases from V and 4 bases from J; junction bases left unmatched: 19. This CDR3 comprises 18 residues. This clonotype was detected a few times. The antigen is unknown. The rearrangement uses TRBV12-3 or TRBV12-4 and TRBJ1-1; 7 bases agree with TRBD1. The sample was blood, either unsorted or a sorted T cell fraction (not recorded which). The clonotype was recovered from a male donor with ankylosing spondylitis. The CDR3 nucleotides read TGTGCCAGCAGTCTAGAGGGGGGGGACAGTTACCCTTTCACTGAAGCTTTCTTT. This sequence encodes CASSLEGGDSYPFTEAFF.